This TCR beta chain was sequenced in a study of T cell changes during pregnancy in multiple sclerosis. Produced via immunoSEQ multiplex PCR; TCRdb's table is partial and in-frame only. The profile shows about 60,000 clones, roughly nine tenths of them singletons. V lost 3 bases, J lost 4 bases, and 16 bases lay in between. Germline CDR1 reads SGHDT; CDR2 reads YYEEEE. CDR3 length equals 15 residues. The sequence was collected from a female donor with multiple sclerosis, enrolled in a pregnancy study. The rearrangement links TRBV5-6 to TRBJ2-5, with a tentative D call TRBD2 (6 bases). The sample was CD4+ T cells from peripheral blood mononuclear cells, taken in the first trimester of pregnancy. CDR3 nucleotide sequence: TGTGCCAGCAGCTCGGAGGAGGGTTTGGGAGAGACCCAGTACTTC. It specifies CASSSEEGLGETQYF.